This TCR beta chain was profiled in a study of control samples from healthy donors and cancer patients. Sequencing used immunoSEQ multiplex PCR; TCRdb keeps in-frame clones, though not all of them. The sample consists of roughly 130,000 clones, around 90% of them appearing once. CDR3 length equals 14 residues. Germline V gene data show CDR1 as MNHEY and CDR2 as SMNVEV (reference sequence). The ends were cut back, 3 bases at V and 10 bases at J, with 13 bases in the middle. The sample taken for sequencing was blood. The origin of this receptor is a man younger than 30 in good health. This chain uses TRBV27 with TRBJ1-6; TRBD1 might be the D (5 bases). CDR3 loop: CASSLNQGGSPLHF. In nucleotides, the CDR3 is TGTGCCAGCAGTTTGAATCAGGGAGGCTCACCCCTCCACTTT.